This T cell receptor (beta chain) was obtained from a study of a mutant IDH1 vaccine in newly diagnosed glioma. Overall study: Treated patients had a mean age of approximately 40 years and a sex split that was around 62% male and approximately 40% female. Earlier therapy was either radiotherapy, temozolomide, or both, and most got both.

Indicated time point: baseline, week 1 (first vaccination visit). Sample treatment: pre-vaccination baseline after standard-of-care therapy. TCRdb keeps only in-frame clones here, not all; method: immunoSEQ multiplex PCR. The sample contains approximately 35,000 clones, 80% to 90% of which appear only once. V shed 8 bases and J 2 bases; nucleotides not matched to a gene: 14. The CDR3 spans 16 residues. Germline lookup yields CDR1 MNHEY and CDR2 SMNVEV (reference sequence). The receptor was derived from a woman between 40 and 50 years old with glioma. The material was PBMCs, obtained from a glioma patient treated with radiotherapy, temozolomide or both. The rearrangement uses TRBV27 and TRBJ1-2; 7 bases fit TRBD1. For the CDR3, the DNA is TGTGCCAGCGGGGAAAGTAGGGCCAGGGGGAACTATGGCTACACCTTC. Translated: CASGESRARGNYGYTF.